This TCR beta chain was recovered during a study of shared clonotypes between healthy human individuals (dated by TCRdb to the early 2020s). For the study in its entirety: The cohort comprised two women and a few men aged 18 to 49 years. Per donor, three plates each were used for CD4 naive and CD4 memory, two for CD8 naive, and one for CD8 memory. The study deeply sequenced blood TCR repertoires of about five healthy adults to estimate repertoire size and the extent of clonotype sharing between individuals. Different laboratories and diverse techniques were used to prepare libraries and sequence TCR repertoires, to increase sequencing depth and limit assay-specific biases. Per donor, leukapheresis produced somewhere between about 0.94 and 9 billion PBMCs. Overall results and qualifications from the work: Compared with non-shared clonotypes, the clonotypes found in all four sorted-subset donors had higher generation probabilities. Rarefaction of sorted-subset datasets indicated incomplete sequencing despite the large sequencing depth. Naive subsets generally had larger estimated clonotype richness than memory subsets did. Roughly 5.2% of naive CD4, around 4% of naive CD8, 2.3% of memory CD4, and 0.4% of memory CD8 clonotypes were shared across four donors. Pairwise subsampling led to the expectation that sequencing depth would affect the degree of clonotype sharing among donors. Only blood was sampled, and tissue TCR repertoires likely differ from those in blood. Because the study included only a small number of donors, the genetic and exposure-history diversity represented was limited.

Healthy HIV-negative adults with no recently reported acute infections or vaccinations were included as donors. All donors were Caucasian adults living in Nashville, Tennessee, USA. The CD8 memory samples were a combination of magnetically selected CD45RO+ cells and CCR7-negative CD45RA+ effector memory (TemRA) cells. Blood was obtained by leukapheresis, after which PBMCs were separated by Ficoll-Histopaque density gradient centrifugation and cryopreserved in liquid nitrogen vapor phase. Analytical flow cytometry was used to check the purity and quantity of every magnetically sorted T cell population. From each sorted fraction, genomic DNA was isolated and quantified by UV absorbance on a Nanodrop 2000c. Turning to this clone: No cognate antigen has been identified for it. It has no much larger one-base neighbor in the sample; base qualities were not kept.

According to the germline V gene, CDR1 reads MDHEN and CDR2 reads SYDVKM. From V the trimming removes 2 bases and from J it removes 3 bases, while the gene matches leave 0 bases of the junction unaccounted for. There are 15 amino acids in the CDR3, from cysteine to phenylalanine inclusive. CDR3 DNA only is kept here, 45 bases in frame from base 1. TCR CDR3 regions were amplified from genomic DNA by multiplex PCR using the deep immunoSEQ assay. Genomic DNA extracted from each cell subset was distributed evenly over all wells of several immunoSEQ 96-well plates, and each plate served as one replicate. For sorted subsets, 200 to 250 ng of genomic DNA, equivalent to tens of thousands of T cell genomes, went into each replicate PCR. Purified libraries were quantified with a Qubit 3.0 fluorometer, sized on a Bioanalyzer 2100, and re-quantified with the KAPA Library Quantification kit. Every immunoSEQ 96-well plate was sequenced on a separate single-read 150-cycle Illumina NextSeq 550 flow cell. Processing in the source paper ran as follows. Because the immunoSEQ output held only junctional sequences and lacked quality scores, the filtering could not match the filtering applied to full-length reads. To assign V/J genes and CDR3, sequences were annotated against IMGT germline references using PyIR, a Python wrapper for IgBLAST v1.9. Any read was removed if the V/J assignment was weak (E-value above 1e-6), the CDR3 was missing, or the read contained stop codons, out-of-frame junctions, or ambiguous translated residues. V3J clonotypes were defined as sequences sharing an identical inferred V gene, J gene, and CDR3 amino acid sequence. To compute the percentage overlap between repertoires, the number of shared unique clonotypes was divided by the size of the smaller repertoire. RTK rarefaction, the Chao1 estimator, and Recon v2.1 estimates of unobserved clonotypes were used to assess repertoire richness. For all TCRbeta clonotypes obtained by the gDNA method from a few donors, generation probabilities were computed with OLGA. The immuneACCESS repertoire file appears here via TCRdb, limited to in-frame rearrangements. These files lack a portion of the clones; in checked studies, under half of the deficit traces to unresolved V genes, and the cause of the others is not known. From that table come the V and J calls and clone size; the DNA was used to work out D and trimming. Within this sample are approximately 640,000 clones, with less than 95% of them counted one time only. More than 30% of the sample goes to the ten largest clones.

Recombination linked TRBV28 to TRBJ2-1; the central 11 bases match TRBD1. The TCR originated in a man between 18 and 35 years old in good health. Some clones in this sample may be carry-over from other donors' samples. Sequencing was performed on memory CD8+ T cells from PBMCs. The meaning of the sample's cell subset or site label: CD45RO+ cells pooled with CCR7-negative TemRA cells. The DNA sequence is TGTGCCAGCAGTTTAGGGACAGGGGGCTACAATGAGCAGTTCTTC. It specifies CASSLGTGGYNEQFF.